The 5 T cell receptor beta chains reported below all come from one sample, sequenced in a study of OX40 agonist ivuxolimab in advanced cancers. Profiling relied on immunoSEQ multiplex PCR, and the TCRdb table lists in-frame clones only, not all of them. The sample carries roughly 80,000 clones, roughly 91% recorded once. The specimen was CD4+ or CD8+ T cells sorted from blood, collected in a trial of the OX40 agonist ivuxolimab. Source of these receptors: an adult with an advanced solid tumor such as melanoma, head and neck, liver or kidney cancer.

The chain carries TRBV19 and TRBJ1-2; 7 bases agree with TRBD1. Trimming at V came to 7 bases and at J to 4 bases, leaving 15 bases not matched to a gene. CDR1 is LNHDA, CDR2 SQIVND, per germline (reference sequence). The CDR3 is 16 amino acids. The CDR3, as DNA: TGTGCCAGTACCGACTGGGGGCCGGGACAGACCTATGGCTACACCTTC. Protein product: CASTDWGPGQTYGYTF.

V and J are TRBV4-1 and TRBJ1-1, with D unresolved. Trimming removed 1 base from V and 1 base from J, with 7 bases in between. The CDR3 has 14 residues. Germline V CDR1 and CDR2: MGHRA, YSYEKL. CDR3 region: CASSQVARNTEAFF. As DNA, the CDR3 is TGCGCCAGCAGCCAAGTGGCCAGGAACACTGAAGCTTTCTTT.

The J gene is TRBJ2-7, the V gene TRBV4-3; 11 positions agree with TRBD2. Germline V gene lookup returns CDR1 LGHNA and CDR2 YSLEER. V gave up 4 bases and J gave up 6 bases; unmatched junction bases: 8. The CDR3 has 15 residues. The CDR3 spells CASSPGLAERGEQYF. As DNA, the CDR3 is TGCGCCAGCAGCCCGGGACTAGCGGAAAGAGGCGAGCAGTACTTC.

For this clone: Germline is not matched at one junction end, which may reflect a read error. The chain has TRBV7-7 and TRBJ2-7, with D possibly being TRBD2 (6 bases). The CDR3 sequence is 15 residues long. The germline V gene has CDR1 SSHAT and CDR2 FNYEAQ (reference sequence). As DNA, the CDR3 is TGTGCTAGCAGCTTTGCCAACCGGGAGCGATACGAGCAGTACTTC. As protein: CASSFANRERYEQYF.

V gene TRBV6-5 combines with J gene TRBJ1-2, with D unclear. Germline V gene data show CDR1 as MNHEY and CDR2 as SVGAGI. The CDR3 covers 13 residues. The V gene lost 4 bases and the J gene lost 2 bases, with 8 bases spanning the gap. The CDR3 sequence is CASSFAENYGYTF. CDR3 bases: TGTGCCAGCAGTTTCGCGGAGAACTATGGCTACACCTTC.